The 2 T cell receptor beta chains below were found in one sample sequenced in a study of blood T cell repertoires in COVID-19. TCRdb's copy holds only in-frame clones and misses some; the assay was immunoSEQ multiplex PCR. This sample has 30,000 to 40,000 clones, with over 70% found just once. Sample: peripheral blood. These receptors all come from a human donor in a cohort sampled during active COVID-19.

This clone showed up just once. V is TRBV7-2 and J is TRBJ1-4; D is ambiguous. Trimming left V 1 base short and J 0 bases short, with 9 bases between. CDR1 SGHTA and CDR2 FQGNSA come from the germline V gene. CDR3 length: 16 amino acids. The CDR3 loop reads CASSLVGLPTNEKLFF. Written as DNA, the CDR3 is TGTGCCAGCAGCTTAGTTGGACTCCCAACTAATGAAAAACTGTTTTTT.

This clone has just one count. V usage is TRBV28 and J usage is TRBJ1-1; D unresolved. CDR1 and CDR2 from the germline V gene are MDHEN and SYDVKM. CDR3 length: 14 amino acids. Trimming removed 7 bases at V and 3 bases at J, with 15 bases between. The DNA of the CDR3 is TGTGCCAGCAACGGGCCCCCCGGGGACACTGAAGCTTTCTTT. This gives the protein CASNGPPGDTEAFF.